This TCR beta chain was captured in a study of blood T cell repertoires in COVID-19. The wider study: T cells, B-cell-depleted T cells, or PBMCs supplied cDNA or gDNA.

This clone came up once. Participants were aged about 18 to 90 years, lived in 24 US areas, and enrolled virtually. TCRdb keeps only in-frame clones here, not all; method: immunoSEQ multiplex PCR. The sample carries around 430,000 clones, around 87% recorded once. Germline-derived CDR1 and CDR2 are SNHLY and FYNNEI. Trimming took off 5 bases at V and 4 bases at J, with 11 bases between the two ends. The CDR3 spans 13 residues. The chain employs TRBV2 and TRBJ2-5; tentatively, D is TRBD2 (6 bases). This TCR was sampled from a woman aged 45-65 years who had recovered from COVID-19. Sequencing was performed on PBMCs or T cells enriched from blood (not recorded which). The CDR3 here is CASSPGGRETQYF. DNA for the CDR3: TGTGCCAGCAGTCCTGGGGGGAGAGAGACCCAGTACTTC.